Listed below are T cell receptor beta chains from one sample, sequenced in a study of Graves' ophthalmopathy and Graves' hyperthyroidism. TCRdb itself ran the multiplex PCR reads through MiXCR, one entry per CDR3 protein. This table has approximately 540,000 distinct CDR3 sequences, under 45% appearing once. Sequencing used peripheral blood or thyroid tissue (not recorded which). These receptors all stem from an adult man with Graves' hyperthyroidism. CDR3s leave out the opening cysteine and the closing phenylalanine or tryptophan.

j_gene,v_gene,CDR3aa
TRBJ2-2,TRBV19,AGRTRTGELF
TRBJ1-2,TRBV6-6,ASSQGTRSYGYT
TRBJ2-7,TRBV20-1,SAWDSSYEQY
TRBJ1-1,TRBV29-1,SVAGPNMNTEAF
TRBJ1-1,TRBV6-5,ASRIDRNTEAF
TRBJ1-1,TRBV27,ASSDRIEAF
TRBJ2-3,TRBV2,ASSLAGGRRDTQY
.,TRBV29-1,SARRELGDEQF
TRBJ1-1,TRBV12-5,ASGLVRKGRNTEAF
TRBJ1-2,TRBV10-3,AISGGTGAYGYT
TRBJ2-7,TRBV10-3,AISGRGGPYEQY
TRBJ1-3,TRBV7-3,ASSPGGGRGNTVY
TRBJ2-7,TRBV20-1,SATTSGSLYEQY
TRBJ1-4,TRBV6-1,ASSGNRGHEKLF
.,TRBV2,ASRSSGGALDEQF
TRBJ1-1,TRBV2,ASGKGDATGGTEAF
TRBJ2-2,TRBV12-3/TRBV12-4,ASSFSGAAGELF
TRBJ2-5,TRBV19,ASSTSAGLGETQY
TRBJ2-2,TRBV7-8,ASSFRENTGELF
TRBJ1-2,TRBV6-1,ASRRDRQGYFNYGYT
TRBJ1-1,TRBV9,ASSADPGLNTEAF
TRBJ2-7,TRBV5-1,ASSRGQGTSEQY
TRBJ2-2,TRBV24-1,ATSENPGLAGVKNTGELF
TRBJ1-1,TRBV29-1,SVDLPLRTKAF
TRBJ1-1,TRBV24-1,ATSETHPTGLNTEAF